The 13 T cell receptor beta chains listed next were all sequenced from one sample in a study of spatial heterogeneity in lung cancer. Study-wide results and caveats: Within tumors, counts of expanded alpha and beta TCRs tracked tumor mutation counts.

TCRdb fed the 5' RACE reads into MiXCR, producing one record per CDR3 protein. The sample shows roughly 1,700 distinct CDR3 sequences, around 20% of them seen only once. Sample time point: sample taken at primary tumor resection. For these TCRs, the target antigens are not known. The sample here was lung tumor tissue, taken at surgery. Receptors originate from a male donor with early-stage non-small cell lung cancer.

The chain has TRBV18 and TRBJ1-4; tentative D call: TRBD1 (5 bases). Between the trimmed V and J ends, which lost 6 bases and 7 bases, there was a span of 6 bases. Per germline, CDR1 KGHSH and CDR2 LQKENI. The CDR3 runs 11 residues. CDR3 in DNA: TGTGCCAGCTCCGGGACTGAAAAACTGTTTTTT. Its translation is CASSGTEKLFF.

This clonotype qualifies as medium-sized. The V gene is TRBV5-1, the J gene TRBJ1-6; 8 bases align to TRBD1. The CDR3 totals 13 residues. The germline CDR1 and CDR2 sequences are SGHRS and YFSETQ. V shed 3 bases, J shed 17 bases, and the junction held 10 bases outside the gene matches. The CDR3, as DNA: TGCGCCAGCAGCTGGGGGACGACAGGGGCAGTCCACTTT. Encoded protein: CASSWGTTGAVHF.

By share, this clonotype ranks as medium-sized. CDR3: CASSLGDSPNYGYTF. CDR3 coding DNA: TGCGCCAGCAGCCTGGGAGACAGCCCTAACTATGGCTACACCTTC. This sequence joins TRBV5-1 and TRBJ1-2, with D maybe TRBD1 (5 bases). Per the germline V gene, CDR1 is SGHRS and CDR2 is YFSETQ. V was pared by 4 bases and J by 0 bases, with 13 bases between. The CDR3 has 15 amino acids.

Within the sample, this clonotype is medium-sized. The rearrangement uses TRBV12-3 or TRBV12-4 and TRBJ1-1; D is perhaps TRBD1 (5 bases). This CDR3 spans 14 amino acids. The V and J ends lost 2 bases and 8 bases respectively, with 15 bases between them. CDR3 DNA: TGTGCCAGCAGTTTAAACCAGGGATCTAAAGAAGCTTTCTTT. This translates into CASSLNQGSKEAFF.

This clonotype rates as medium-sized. CDR3 DNA: TGCGCCAGCAGGACAGGGGGCGAAGAGACCCAGTACTTC. Protein: CASRTGGEETQYF. The genes are TRBV5-1 and TRBJ2-5; 10 positions match TRBD1. This CDR3 has 13 amino acids. Per the germline V gene, CDR1 is SGHRS and CDR2 is YFSETQ. Trimming took 5 bases from V and 3 from J; bases not matched to a gene: 1.

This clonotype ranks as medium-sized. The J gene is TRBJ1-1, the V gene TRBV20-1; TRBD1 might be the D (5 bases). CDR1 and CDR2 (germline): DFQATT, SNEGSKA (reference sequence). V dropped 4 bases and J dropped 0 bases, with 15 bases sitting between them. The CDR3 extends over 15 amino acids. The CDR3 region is CSAILPGRMNTEAFF. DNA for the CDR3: TGCAGTGCTATTCTCCCGGGACGGATGAACACTGAAGCTTTCTTT.

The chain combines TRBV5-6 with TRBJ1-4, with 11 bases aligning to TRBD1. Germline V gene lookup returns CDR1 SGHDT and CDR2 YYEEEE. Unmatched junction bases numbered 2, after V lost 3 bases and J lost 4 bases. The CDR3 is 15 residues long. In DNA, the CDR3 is TGTGCCAGCAGCTGGACAGGGGGCGGTAATGAAAAACTGTTTTTT. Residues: CASSWTGGGNEKLFF.

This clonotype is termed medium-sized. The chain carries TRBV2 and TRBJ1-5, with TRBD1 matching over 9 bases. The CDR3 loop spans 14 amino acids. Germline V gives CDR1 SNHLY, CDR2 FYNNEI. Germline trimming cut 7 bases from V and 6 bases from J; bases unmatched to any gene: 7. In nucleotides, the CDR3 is TGTGCCAGCAATAAACAGGGGGCTCGTCAGCCCCAGCATTTT. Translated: CASNKQGARQPQHF.

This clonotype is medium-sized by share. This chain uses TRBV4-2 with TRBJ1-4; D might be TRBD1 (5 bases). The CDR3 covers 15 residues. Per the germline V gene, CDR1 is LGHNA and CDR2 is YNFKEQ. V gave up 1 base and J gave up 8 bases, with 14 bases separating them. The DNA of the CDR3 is TGTGCCAGCAGCCAAGTTGGAGGGAGGGACGAAAAACTGTTTTTT. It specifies CASSQVGGRDEKLFF.

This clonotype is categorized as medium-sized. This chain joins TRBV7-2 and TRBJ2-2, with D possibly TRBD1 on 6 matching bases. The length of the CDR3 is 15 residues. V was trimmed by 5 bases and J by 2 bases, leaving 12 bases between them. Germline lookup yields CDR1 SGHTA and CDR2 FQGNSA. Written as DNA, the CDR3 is TGTGCCAGCAGCCCCACGGGACACAACACCGGGGAGCTGTTTTTT. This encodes CASSPTGHNTGELFF.

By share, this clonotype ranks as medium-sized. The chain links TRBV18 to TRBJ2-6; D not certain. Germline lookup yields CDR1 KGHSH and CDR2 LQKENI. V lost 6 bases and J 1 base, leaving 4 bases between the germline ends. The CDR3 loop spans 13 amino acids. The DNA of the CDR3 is TGTGCCAGCTCTCCTTCTGGGGCCAACGTCCTGACTTTC. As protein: CASSPSGANVLTF.

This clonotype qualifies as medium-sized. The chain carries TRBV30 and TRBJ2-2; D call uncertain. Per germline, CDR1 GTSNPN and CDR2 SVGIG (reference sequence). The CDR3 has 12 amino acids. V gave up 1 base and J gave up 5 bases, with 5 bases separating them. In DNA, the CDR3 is TGTGCCTGGAGTGCTGGGACCGGGGAGCTGTTTTTT. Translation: CAWSAGTGELFF.

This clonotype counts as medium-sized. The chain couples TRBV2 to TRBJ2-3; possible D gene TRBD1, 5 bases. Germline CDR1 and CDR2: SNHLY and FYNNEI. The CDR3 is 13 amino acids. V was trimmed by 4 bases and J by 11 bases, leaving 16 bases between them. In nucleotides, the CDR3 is TGTGCCAGCAGTGGTAACAGGAAGGGTGAGCAGTATTTT. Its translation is CASSGNRKGEQYF.